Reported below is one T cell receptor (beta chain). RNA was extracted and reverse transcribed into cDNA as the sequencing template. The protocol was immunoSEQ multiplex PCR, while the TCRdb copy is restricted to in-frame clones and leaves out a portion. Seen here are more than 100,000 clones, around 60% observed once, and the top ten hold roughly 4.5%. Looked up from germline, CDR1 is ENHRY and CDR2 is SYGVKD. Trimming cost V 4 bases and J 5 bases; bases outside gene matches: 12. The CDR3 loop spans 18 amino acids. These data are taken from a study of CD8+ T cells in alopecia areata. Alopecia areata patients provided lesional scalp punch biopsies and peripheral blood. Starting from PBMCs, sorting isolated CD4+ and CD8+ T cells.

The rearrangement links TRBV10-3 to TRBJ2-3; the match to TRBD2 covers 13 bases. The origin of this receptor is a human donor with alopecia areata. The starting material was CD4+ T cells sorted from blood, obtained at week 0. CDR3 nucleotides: TGTGCCATCAGTGCCGGGACTAGCGGGACCCCCCGTGGAGATACGCAGTATTTT. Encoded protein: CAISAGTSGTPRGDTQYF.